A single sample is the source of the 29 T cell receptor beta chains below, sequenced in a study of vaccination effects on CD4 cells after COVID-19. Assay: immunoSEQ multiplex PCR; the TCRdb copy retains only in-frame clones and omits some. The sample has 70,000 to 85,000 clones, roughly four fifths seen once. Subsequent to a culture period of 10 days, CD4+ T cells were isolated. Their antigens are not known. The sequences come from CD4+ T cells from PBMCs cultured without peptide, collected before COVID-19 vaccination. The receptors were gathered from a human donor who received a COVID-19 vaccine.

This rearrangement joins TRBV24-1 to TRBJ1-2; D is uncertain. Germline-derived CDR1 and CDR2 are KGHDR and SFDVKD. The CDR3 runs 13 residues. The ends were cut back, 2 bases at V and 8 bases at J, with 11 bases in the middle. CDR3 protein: CATSDWRRGGYTF. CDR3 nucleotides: TGTGCCACCAGTGATTGGCGGAGAGGAGGCTACACCTTC.

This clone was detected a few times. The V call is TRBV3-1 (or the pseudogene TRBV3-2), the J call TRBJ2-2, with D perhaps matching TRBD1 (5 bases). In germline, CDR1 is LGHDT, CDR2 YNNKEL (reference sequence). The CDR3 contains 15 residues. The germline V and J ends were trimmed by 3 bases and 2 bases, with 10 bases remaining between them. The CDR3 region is CASSQRQYNTGELFF. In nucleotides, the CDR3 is TGTGCCAGCAGCCAGAGACAGTACAACACCGGGGAGCTGTTTTTT.

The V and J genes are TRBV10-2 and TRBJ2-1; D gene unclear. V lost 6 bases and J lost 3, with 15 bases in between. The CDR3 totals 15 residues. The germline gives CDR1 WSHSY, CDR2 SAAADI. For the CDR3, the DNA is TGCGCCAGCAGCCTTCGGACGGCGTTCTACAATGAGCAGTTCTTC. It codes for CASSLRTAFYNEQFF.

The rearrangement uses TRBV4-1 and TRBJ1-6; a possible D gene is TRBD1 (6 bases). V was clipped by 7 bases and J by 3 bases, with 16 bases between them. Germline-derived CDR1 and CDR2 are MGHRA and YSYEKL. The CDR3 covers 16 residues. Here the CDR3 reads CASTSGGGLYNSPLHF. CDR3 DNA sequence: TGCGCCAGCACTTCGGGTGGGGGGCTCTATAATTCACCCCTCCACTTT.

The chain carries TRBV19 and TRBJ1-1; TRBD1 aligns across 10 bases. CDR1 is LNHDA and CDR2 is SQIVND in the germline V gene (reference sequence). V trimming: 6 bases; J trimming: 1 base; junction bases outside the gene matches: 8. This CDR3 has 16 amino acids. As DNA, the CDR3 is TGTGCCAGTAGGGGGGGACAGGGGACCTCGAACACTGAAGCTTTCTTT. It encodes CASRGGQGTSNTEAFF.

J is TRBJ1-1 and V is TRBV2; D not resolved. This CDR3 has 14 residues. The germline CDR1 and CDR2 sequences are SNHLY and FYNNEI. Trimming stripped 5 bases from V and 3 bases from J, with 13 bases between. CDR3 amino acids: CASSMGTGDTEAFF. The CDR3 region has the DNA TGTGCCAGCAGTATGGGTACGGGCGACACTGAAGCTTTCTTT.

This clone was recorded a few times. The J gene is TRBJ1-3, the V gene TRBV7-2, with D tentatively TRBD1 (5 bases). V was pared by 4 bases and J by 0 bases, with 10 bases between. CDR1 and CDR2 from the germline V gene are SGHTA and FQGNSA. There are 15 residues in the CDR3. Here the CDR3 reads CASSSWDGSGNTIYF. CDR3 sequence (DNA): TGTGCCAGCAGCTCTTGGGACGGCTCTGGAAACACCATATATTTT.

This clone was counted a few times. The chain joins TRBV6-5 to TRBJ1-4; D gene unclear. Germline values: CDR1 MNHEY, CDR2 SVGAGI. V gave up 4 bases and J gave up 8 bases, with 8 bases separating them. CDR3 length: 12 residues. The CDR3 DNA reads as TGTGCCAGCAGTTCCACCGGCGAAAAACTGTTTTTT. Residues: CASSSTGEKLFF.

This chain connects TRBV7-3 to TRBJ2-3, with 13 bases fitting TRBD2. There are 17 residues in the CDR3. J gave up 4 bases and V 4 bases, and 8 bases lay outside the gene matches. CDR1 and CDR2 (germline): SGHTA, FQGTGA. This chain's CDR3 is CASSSQTSGGAADTQYF. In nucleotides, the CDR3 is TGTGCCAGCAGCTCGCAAACTAGCGGGGGGGCGGCAGATACGCAGTATTTT.

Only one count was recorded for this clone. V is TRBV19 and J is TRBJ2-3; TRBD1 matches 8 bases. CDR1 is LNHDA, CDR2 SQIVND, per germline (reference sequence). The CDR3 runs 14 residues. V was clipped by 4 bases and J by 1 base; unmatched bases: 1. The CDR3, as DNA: TGTGCCAGTAGTACGGGACAGGGCACAGATACGCAGTATTTT. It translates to CASSTGQGTDTQYF.

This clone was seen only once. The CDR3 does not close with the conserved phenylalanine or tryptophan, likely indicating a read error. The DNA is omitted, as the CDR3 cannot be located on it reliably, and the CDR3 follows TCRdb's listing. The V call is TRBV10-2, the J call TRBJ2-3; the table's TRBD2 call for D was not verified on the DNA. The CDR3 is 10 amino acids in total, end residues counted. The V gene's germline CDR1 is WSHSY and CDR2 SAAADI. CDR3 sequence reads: CASSNHPTSY.

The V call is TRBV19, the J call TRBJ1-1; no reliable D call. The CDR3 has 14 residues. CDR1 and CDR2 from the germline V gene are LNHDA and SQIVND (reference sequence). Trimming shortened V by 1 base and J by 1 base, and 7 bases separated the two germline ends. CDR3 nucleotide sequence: TGTGCCAGTAGTATAGGGGGAGGGAACACTGAAGCTTTCTTT. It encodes CASSIGGGNTEAFF.

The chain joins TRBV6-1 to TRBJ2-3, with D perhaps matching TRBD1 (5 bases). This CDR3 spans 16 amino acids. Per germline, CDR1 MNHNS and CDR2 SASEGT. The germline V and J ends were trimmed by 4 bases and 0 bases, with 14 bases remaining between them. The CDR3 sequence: CASSVIGVPSTDTQYF. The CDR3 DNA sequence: TGTGCCAGCAGTGTTATAGGGGTTCCGAGCACAGATACGCAGTATTTT.

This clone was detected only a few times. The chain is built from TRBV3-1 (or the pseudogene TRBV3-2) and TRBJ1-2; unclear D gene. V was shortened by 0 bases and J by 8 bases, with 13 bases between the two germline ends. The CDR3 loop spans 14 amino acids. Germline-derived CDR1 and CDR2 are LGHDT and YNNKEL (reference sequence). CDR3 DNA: TGTGCCAGCAGCCAAGATAGGTGGGAAGAGGGCTACACCTTC. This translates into CASSQDRWEEGYTF.

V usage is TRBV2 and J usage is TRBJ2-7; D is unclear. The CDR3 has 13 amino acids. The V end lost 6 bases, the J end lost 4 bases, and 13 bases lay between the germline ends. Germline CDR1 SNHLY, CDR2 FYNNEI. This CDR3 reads CASSYYTLYEQYV. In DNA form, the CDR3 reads TGTGCCAGCAGCTACTACACCCTTTACGAGCAGTACGTC.

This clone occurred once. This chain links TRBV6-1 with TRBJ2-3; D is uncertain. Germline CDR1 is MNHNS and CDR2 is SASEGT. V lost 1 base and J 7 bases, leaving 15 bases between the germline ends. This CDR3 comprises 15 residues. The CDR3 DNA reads TGTGCCAGCAGTGAAGTAGGGTTAAGTCGAAATACGCAGTATTTT. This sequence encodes CASSEVGLSRNTQYF.

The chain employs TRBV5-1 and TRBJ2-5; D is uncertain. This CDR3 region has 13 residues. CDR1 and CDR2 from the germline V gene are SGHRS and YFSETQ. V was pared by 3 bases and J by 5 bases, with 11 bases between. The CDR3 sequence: CASSSRLSETQYF. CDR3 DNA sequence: TGCGCCAGCAGCTCCAGGCTTTCGGAGACCCAGTACTTC.

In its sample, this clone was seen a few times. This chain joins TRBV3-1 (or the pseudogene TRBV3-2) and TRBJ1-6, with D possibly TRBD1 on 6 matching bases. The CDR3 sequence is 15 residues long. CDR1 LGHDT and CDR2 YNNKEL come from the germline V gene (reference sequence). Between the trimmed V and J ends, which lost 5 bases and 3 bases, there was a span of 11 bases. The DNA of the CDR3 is TGTGCCAGCAGCAAAGGGGGGAGCTATAATTCACCCCTCCACTTT. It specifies CASSKGGSYNSPLHF.

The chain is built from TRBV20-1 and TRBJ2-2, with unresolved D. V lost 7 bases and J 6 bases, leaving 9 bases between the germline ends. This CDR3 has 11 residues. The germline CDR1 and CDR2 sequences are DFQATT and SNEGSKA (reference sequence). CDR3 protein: CSVSNSGELFF. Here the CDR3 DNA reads TGCAGTGTTAGTAACTCCGGGGAGCTGTTTTTT.

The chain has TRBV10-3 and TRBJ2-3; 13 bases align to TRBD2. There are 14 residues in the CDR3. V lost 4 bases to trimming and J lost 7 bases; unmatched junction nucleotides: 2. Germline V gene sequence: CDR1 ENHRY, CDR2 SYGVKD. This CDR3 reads CAISAGLAGYTQYF. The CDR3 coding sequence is TGTGCCATCAGTGCGGGACTAGCGGGGTATACGCAGTATTTT.

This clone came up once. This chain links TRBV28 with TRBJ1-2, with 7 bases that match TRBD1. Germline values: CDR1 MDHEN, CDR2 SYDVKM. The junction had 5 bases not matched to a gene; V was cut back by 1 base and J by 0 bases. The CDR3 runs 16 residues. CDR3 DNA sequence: TGTGCCAGCAGTTTATCTGCAGGGGGTACTAACTATGGCTACACCTTC. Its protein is CASSLSAGGTNYGYTF.

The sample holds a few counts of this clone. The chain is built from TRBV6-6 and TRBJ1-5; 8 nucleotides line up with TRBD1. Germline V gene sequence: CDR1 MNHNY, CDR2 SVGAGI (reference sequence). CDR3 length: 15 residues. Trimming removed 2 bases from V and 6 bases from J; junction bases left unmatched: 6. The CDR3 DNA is TGTGCCAGCAGTTACGGTACAGGACAGGGTCAGCCCCAGCATTTT. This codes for CASSYGTGQGQPQHF.

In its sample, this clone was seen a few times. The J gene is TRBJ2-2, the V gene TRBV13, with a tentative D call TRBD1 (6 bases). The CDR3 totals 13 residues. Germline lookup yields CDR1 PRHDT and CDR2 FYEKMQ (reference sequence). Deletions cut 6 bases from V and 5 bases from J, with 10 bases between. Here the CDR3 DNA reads TGTGCCAGCAGACGGACAGCGACCGGGGAGCTGTTTTTT. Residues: CASRRTATGELFF.

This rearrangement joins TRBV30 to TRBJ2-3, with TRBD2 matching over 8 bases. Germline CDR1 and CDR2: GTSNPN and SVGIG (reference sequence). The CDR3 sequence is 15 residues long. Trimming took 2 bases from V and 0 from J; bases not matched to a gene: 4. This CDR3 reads CAWSRASGSTDTQYF. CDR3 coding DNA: TGTGCCTGGAGTAGGGCTAGCGGGAGCACAGATACGCAGTATTTT.

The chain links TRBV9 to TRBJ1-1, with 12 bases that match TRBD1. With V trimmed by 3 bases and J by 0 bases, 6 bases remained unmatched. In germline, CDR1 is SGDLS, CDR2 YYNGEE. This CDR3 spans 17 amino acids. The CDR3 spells CASSDRDRGPMNTEAFF. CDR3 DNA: TGTGCCAGCAGCGACAGGGACAGGGGGCCCATGAACACTGAAGCTTTCTTT.

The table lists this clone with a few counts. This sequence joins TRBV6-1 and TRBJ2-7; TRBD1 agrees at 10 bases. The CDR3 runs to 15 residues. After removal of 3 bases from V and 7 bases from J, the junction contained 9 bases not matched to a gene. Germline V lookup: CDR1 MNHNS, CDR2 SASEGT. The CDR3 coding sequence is TGTGCCAGCAGTGATAAGGACAGGGGGTCGGGGGAGCAGTACGTC. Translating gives CASSDKDRGSGEQYV.

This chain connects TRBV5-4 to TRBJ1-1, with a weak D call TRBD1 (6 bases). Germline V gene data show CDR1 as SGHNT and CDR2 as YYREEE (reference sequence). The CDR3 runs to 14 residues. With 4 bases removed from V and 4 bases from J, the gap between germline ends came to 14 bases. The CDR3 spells CASSQTGRGTEAFF. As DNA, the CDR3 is TGTGCCAGCAGCCAAACAGGGAGAGGCACTGAAGCTTTCTTT.

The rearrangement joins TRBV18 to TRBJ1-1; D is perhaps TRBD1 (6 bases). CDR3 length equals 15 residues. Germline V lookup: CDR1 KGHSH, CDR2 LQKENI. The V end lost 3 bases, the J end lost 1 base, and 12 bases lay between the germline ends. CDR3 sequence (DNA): TGTGCCAGCTCACCCCGGACAGCCTCGAACACTGAAGCTTTCTTT. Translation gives CASSPRTASNTEAFF.

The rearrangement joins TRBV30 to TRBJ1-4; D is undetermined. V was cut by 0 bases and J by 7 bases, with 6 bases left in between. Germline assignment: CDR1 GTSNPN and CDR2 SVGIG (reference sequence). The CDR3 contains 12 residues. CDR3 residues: CAWSVLREKLFF. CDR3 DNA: TGTGCCTGGAGTGTACTTCGTGAAAAACTGTTTTTT.